A single sample gave rise to the 9 T cell receptor beta chains below, sequenced in a study of T cells and Merkel cell carcinoma outcomes. Libraries were prepared by immunoSEQ multiplex PCR; TCRdb keeps only in-frame clonotypes and omits some of them. The data hold under 20,000 clones, with over 75% observed a single time. The sample was tumor tissue from Merkel cell carcinoma. The receptors derive from a human donor with Merkel cell carcinoma.

The chain employs TRBV29-1 and TRBJ1-4; maybe TRBD1 (6 bases). The CDR3 runs to 14 residues. From germline, CDR1 is SQVTM and CDR2 ANQGSEA. Trimming shortened V by 6 bases and J by 2 bases, and 13 bases separated the two germline ends. CDR3 protein: CSVGGGATNEKLFF. CDR3 in DNA: TGCAGCGTGGGAGGGGGAGCGACTAATGAAAAACTGTTTTTT.

This clone was observed a few times. V and J are TRBV27 and TRBJ1-5; D ambiguous. Germline V CDR1 and CDR2: MNHEY, SMNVEV (reference sequence). The CDR3 loop spans 12 amino acids. Trimming took 2 bases from V and 7 from J, leaving 6 bases between them. CDR3 in DNA: TGTGCCAGCAGTTTACCCGGGCAGCCCCAGCATTTT. Translating it yields CASSLPGQPQHF.

The chain joins TRBV27 to TRBJ2-1; 11 nucleotides agree with TRBD2. The germline gives CDR1 MNHEY, CDR2 SMNVEV (reference sequence). The CDR3 is made up of 16 amino acids. Losses at the gene ends were 6 bases for V and 4 bases for J; bases not matched to a gene: 8. CDR3 sequence reads: CASSLIGTSGYNEQFF. For the CDR3, the DNA is TGTGCCAGCAGCCTCATTGGGACTAGCGGTTACAATGAGCAGTTCTTC.

This clone turned up a few times. The chain is built from TRBV6-5 and TRBJ2-2, with 7 bases lining up with TRBD1. The CDR3 contains 16 residues. Per the germline V gene, CDR1 is MNHEY and CDR2 is SVGAGI. The V gene end was trimmed by 2 bases and the J gene end by 7 bases; junction bases not matched to a gene: 10. The CDR3 nucleotides read TGTGCCAGCAGTTACCCCCGAGGGGGCCGTCACGGGGAGCTGTTTTTT. Residues: CASSYPRGGRHGELFF.

This sequence joins TRBV19 and TRBJ1-1; D call uncertain. Germline CDR1 LNHDA, CDR2 SQIVND (reference sequence). The CDR3 consists of 14 residues. V was clipped by 3 bases and J by 0 bases, with 8 bases between them. The CDR3 protein is CASSMFEVNTEAFF. The CDR3, as DNA: TGTGCCAGTAGTATGTTTGAGGTGAACACTGAAGCTTTCTTT.

This sequence joins TRBV6-1 and TRBJ2-3; TRBD2 aligns across 11 bases. In germline, CDR1 is MNHNS, CDR2 SASEGT. This CDR3 is built from 17 residues. V was pared by 4 bases and J by 0 bases, with 6 bases of the junction left unmatched. The CDR3 nucleotides read TGTGCCAGCAGTGGGTCGATAGCGGGAGGGAGCACAGATACGCAGTATTTT. This translates into CASSGSIAGGSTDTQYF.

The rearrangement joins TRBV30 to TRBJ2-2, with 8 bases identical to TRBD2. V shed 4 bases, J shed 5 bases, and the junction held 0 bases outside the gene matches. CDR3 length: 12 residues. Germline CDR1 is GTSNPN and CDR2 is SVGIG (reference sequence). The CDR3 loop reads CAWTGGTGELFF. The CDR3 DNA follows: TGTGCCTGGACGGGGGGGACCGGGGAGCTGTTTTTT.

V is TRBV6-6 and J is TRBJ1-1, with unresolved D. Trimming cost V 4 bases and J 0 bases, with 3 bases left between them. The germline gives CDR1 MNHNY, CDR2 SVGAGI (reference sequence). CDR3 size: 12 residues. CDR3 sequence (DNA): TGTGCCAGCAGTTGGCTGAACACTGAAGCTTTCTTT. It is translated as CASSWLNTEAFF.

The chain couples TRBV6-5 to TRBJ2-7; D unclear. The CDR3 length is 14 residues. Trimming shortened V by 3 bases and J by 1 base, and 10 bases separated the two germline ends. Looked up from germline, CDR1 is MNHEY and CDR2 is SVGAGI. The DNA of the CDR3 is TGTGCCAGCAGTTATACAGTGGCGTCCTACGAGCAGTACTTC. This gives the protein CASSYTVASYEQYF.